Listed below are T cell receptor beta chains from one sample, sequenced in a study of cytomegalovirus exposure and HLA in healthy donors. Here immunoSEQ multiplex PCR was the method, and the copy in TCRdb shows in-frame clones only, minus some. The sample has 300,000 or so clones; over 75% are singletons. The sequenced sample consisted of PBMCs. These receptors originate from a man under 40 in good health and CMV-seronegative. CDR3s include the opening cysteine and the closing phenylalanine or tryptophan. Each record gives: D gene, V gene, clone size, J gene, CDR3 DNA, CDR3 protein. D genes are given only for firm matches. Not all rows give a size; the values are once, few, many and, for expanded clones, a class.

D gene: .
V gene: TRBV27
clone size: .
J gene: TRBJ2-7
CDR3 DNA: TGTGCCAGCAGTTTGACTCCTTCCTACGAGCAGTACTTC
CDR3 protein: CASSLTPSYEQYF

D gene: .
V gene: TRBV4-1
clone size: once
J gene: TRBJ2-7
CDR3 DNA: TGCGCCAGCAGCCAAGTCCTTAGCGGCGAGCAGTACTTC
CDR3 protein: CASSQVLSGEQYF

D gene: .
V gene: TRBV6-1
clone size: few
J gene: TRBJ1-1
CDR3 DNA: TGTGCCAGCAGTTTGACAAGGATGAACACTGAAGCTTTCTTT
CDR3 protein: CASSLTRMNTEAFF

D gene: TRBD1
V gene: TRBV5-1
clone size: .
J gene: TRBJ2-3
CDR3 DNA: TGCGCCAGCAGCTTGGGGACAGGGAATGGACGCACAGATACGCAGTATTTT
CDR3 protein: CASSLGTGNGRTDTQYF

D gene: .
V gene: TRBV5-6
clone size: .
J gene: TRBJ2-7
CDR3 DNA: TGTGCCAGCAGCTTGTATATAGCGTCAGCGTCCTACGAGCAGTACTTC
CDR3 protein: CASSLYIASASYEQYF

D gene: .
V gene: TRBV29-1
clone size: once
J gene: TRBJ1-1
CDR3 DNA: TGCAGCGTTGAAATTCCGACAGTCCGGAACACTGAAGCTTTCTTT
CDR3 protein: CSVEIPTVRNTEAFF

D gene: TRBD1
V gene: TRBV6-5
clone size: .
J gene: TRBJ1-1
CDR3 DNA: TGTGCCAGCAGTGGGGACAGTTATGCTGAAGCTTTCTTT
CDR3 protein: CASSGDSYAEAFF

D gene: .
V gene: TRBV7-9
clone size: .
J gene: TRBJ2-1
CDR3 DNA: TGTGCCAGCAGCTCCGTGCCCGGGGATGGTGAGCAGTTCTTC
CDR3 protein: CASSSVPGDGEQFF

D gene: .
V gene: TRBV30
clone size: .
J gene: TRBJ1-2
CDR3 DNA: TGTGCCTGGCAGGAGGTTTTCTATGGCTACACCTTC
CDR3 protein: CAWQEVFYGYTF

D gene: TRBD1
V gene: TRBV7-9
clone size: .
J gene: TRBJ2-7
CDR3 DNA: TGTGCCAGCAGCTCGTATCAGGGGGTAACCACCGAGCAGTACTTC
CDR3 protein: CASSSYQGVTTEQYF

D gene: TRBD1
V gene: TRBV5-1
clone size: .
J gene: TRBJ2-2
CDR3 DNA: TGCGCCAGCAGCTTGACCACAGGGGCCGGGGAGCTGTTTTTT
CDR3 protein: CASSLTTGAGELFF

D gene: .
V gene: TRBV6-1
clone size: .
J gene: TRBJ1-2
CDR3 DNA: TGTGCCAGCCGCCGGGACATTGGCTACACCTTC
CDR3 protein: CASRRDIGYTF

D gene: .
V gene: TRBV4-1
clone size: .
J gene: TRBJ2-7
CDR3 DNA: TGCGCCAGCAGCCCCGCGACAGGCTCCTACGAGCAGTACTTC
CDR3 protein: CASSPATGSYEQYF

D gene: .
V gene: TRBV4-3
clone size: .
J gene: TRBJ2-7
CDR3 DNA: TGCGCCAGCAGCCAAGAGTTAACGGGACACCGCTCCTACGAGCAGTACTTC
CDR3 protein: CASSQELTGHRSYEQYF

D gene: TRBD2
V gene: TRBV5-4
clone size: .
J gene: TRBJ2-3
CDR3 DNA: TGTGCCAGCAGCAGCCGCGGGACTAGCGGGGGAGGAGATACGCAGTATTTT
CDR3 protein: CASSSRGTSGGGDTQYF

D gene: TRBD2
V gene: TRBV7-2
clone size: .
J gene: TRBJ2-1
CDR3 DNA: TGTGCCAGCAGCTTAATCCCGGGGGGGCCAGGACTATTTGGGGATGAGCAGTTCTTC
CDR3 protein: CASSLIPGGPGLFGDEQFF

D gene: TRBD1
V gene: TRBV4-1
clone size: once
J gene: TRBJ2-1
CDR3 DNA: TGCGCCAGCAGCCCCTCAACGACAGGGTCCATCTACAATGAGCAGTTCTTC
CDR3 protein: CASSPSTTGSIYNEQFF

D gene: TRBD1
V gene: TRBV11-3
clone size: few
J gene: TRBJ2-3
CDR3 DNA: TGTGCCAGCAGCTCCGGGACAGCTGGTACGCAGTATTTT
CDR3 protein: CASSSGTAGTQYF

D gene: .
V gene: TRBV4-1
clone size: .
J gene: TRBJ1-1
CDR3 DNA: TGCGCCAGCAATCGGGATTACGTCGCCAACACTGAAGCTTTCTTT
CDR3 protein: CASNRDYVANTEAFF

D gene: .
V gene: TRBV6-6
clone size: .
J gene: TRBJ1-1
CDR3 DNA: TGTGCCAGCAGTTACAGGGGTGGAGCTGAAGCTTTCTTT
CDR3 protein: CASSYRGGAEAFF

D gene: TRBD1
V gene: TRBV5-6
clone size: .
J gene: TRBJ2-5
CDR3 DNA: TGTGCCAGCAAAACGTGGGACAGAATTTACCAAGAGACCCAGTACTTC
CDR3 protein: CASKTWDRIYQETQYF

D gene: .
V gene: TRBV5-6
clone size: .
J gene: TRBJ1-1
CDR3 DNA: TGTGCCAGCAGCTTGAGAGATAGAATGAACACTGAAGCTTTCTTT
CDR3 protein: CASSLRDRMNTEAFF

D gene: TRBD1
V gene: TRBV5-6
clone size: .
J gene: TRBJ2-7
CDR3 DNA: TGTGCCAGCAGCTTGGGAGGGACAGGGTCCCGGGAGCAGTACTTC
CDR3 protein: CASSLGGTGSREQYF

D gene: TRBD1
V gene: TRBV5-6
clone size: .
J gene: TRBJ1-1
CDR3 DNA: TGTGCCAGCAGCTTTGGGACAGGTGATCCGAACACTGAAGCTTTCTTT
CDR3 protein: CASSFGTGDPNTEAFF

D gene: .
V gene: TRBV11-2
clone size: .
J gene: TRBJ2-4
CDR3 DNA: TGTGCCAGCAGCTTAGGGGGCAGCCACATTCAGTACTTC
CDR3 protein: CASSLGGSHIQYF

D gene: TRBD1
V gene: TRBV6-5
clone size: .
J gene: TRBJ2-7
CDR3 DNA: TGTGCCAGCAGCATTGACAGGGGACTCGGCGAGCAGTACTTC
CDR3 protein: CASSIDRGLGEQYF

D gene: .
V gene: TRBV30
clone size: .
J gene: TRBJ1-5
CDR3 DNA: TGTGCCTGGAGTGGGGGGCTAAGTCAGCCCCAGCATTTT
CDR3 protein: CAWSGGLSQPQHF

D gene: .
V gene: TRBV15
clone size: once
J gene: TRBJ1-5
CDR3 DNA: TGTGCCACCACCAGGGACAAACAAGAGGATCAGCCCCAGCATTTT
CDR3 protein: CATTRDKQEDQPQHF

D gene: .
V gene: TRBV6-5
clone size: .
J gene: TRBJ2-3
CDR3 DNA: TGTGCCAGCAGTCCTAGCATTACTAGGTTAGATACGCAGTATTTT
CDR3 protein: CASSPSITRLDTQYF

D gene: TRBD1
V gene: TRBV11-3
clone size: .
J gene: TRBJ2-4
CDR3 DNA: TGTGCCAGCAGCTTAGATTTGACAGGGAAGGTCAAAAACATTCAGTACTTC
CDR3 protein: CASSLDLTGKVKNIQYF

D gene: .
V gene: TRBV18
clone size: .
J gene: TRBJ2-7
CDR3 DNA: TGTGCCAGCTCACCACCGGCCAGTTACTCCTACGAGCAGTACTTC
CDR3 protein: CASSPPASYSYEQYF

D gene: TRBD1
V gene: TRBV5-1
clone size: .
J gene: TRBJ2-3
CDR3 DNA: TGCGCCAGCAGCTCCCACCACGGGACAGGAACAGATACGCAGTATTTT
CDR3 protein: CASSSHHGTGTDTQYF

D gene: TRBD1
V gene: TRBV19
clone size: .
J gene: TRBJ2-7
CDR3 DNA: TGTGCCAGTAGTGCGGGACAGGGCTACGAGCAGTACTTC
CDR3 protein: CASSAGQGYEQYF

D gene: .
V gene: TRBV11-2
clone size: .
J gene: TRBJ1-1
CDR3 DNA: TGTGCCAGCAGTTCTGCGGGATGGGCGATGAACACTGAAGCTTTCTTT
CDR3 protein: CASSSAGWAMNTEAFF

D gene: .
V gene: TRBV5-6
clone size: .
J gene: TRBJ2-1
CDR3 DNA: TGTGCCAGCAGCTTTTATGGGGGACTCAACTCCTACAATGAGCAGTTCTTC
CDR3 protein: CASSFYGGLNSYNEQFF

D gene: .
V gene: TRBV19
clone size: once
J gene: TRBJ1-1
CDR3 DNA: TGTGCCAGTAGTATAGGAAGGACAGAGTACGAAGCTTTCTTT
CDR3 protein: CASSIGRTEYEAFF